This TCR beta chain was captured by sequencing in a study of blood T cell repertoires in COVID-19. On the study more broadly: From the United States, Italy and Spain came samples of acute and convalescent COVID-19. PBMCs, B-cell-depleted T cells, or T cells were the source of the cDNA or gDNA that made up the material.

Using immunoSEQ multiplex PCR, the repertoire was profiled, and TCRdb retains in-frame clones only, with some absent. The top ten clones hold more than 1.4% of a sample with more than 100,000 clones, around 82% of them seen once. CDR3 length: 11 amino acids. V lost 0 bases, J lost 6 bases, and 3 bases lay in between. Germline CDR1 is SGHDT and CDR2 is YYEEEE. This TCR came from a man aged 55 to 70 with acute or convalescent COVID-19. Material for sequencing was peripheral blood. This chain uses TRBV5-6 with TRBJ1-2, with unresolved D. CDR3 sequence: CASSLADGYTF. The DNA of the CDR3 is TGTGCCAGCAGCTTGGCTGATGGCTACACCTTC. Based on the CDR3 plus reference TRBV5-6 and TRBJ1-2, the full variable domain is DAGVTQSPTHLIKTRGQQVTLRCSPKSGHDTVSWYQQALGQGPQFIFQYYEEEERQRGNFPDRFSGHQFPNYSSELNVNALLLGDSALYLCASSLADGYTFGSGTRLTVV.